Listed here are 27 T cell receptor beta chains from one sample, sequenced in a study of CD8+CD57+ T cells in acquired aplastic anemia. Genomic DNA, serving as template, underwent TCR beta VDJ and CDR3 profiling. Via MiXCR, TCRdb re-called the reads, giving one row per CDR3 protein. The sample shows around 200,000 distinct CDR3 sequences, over 55% of them seen only once. It was patients with CD8+CD57+ cell expansion by flow cytometry who were chosen for sequencing. The sample comprised sorted CD4+, CD8+, or CD8+CD57+ T cells (not recorded which) from PBMCs. All receptors derive from a human donor with aplastic anemia.

This clonotype was seen more than once but under ten times. The chain has TRBV29-1 and TRBJ2-6, with D perhaps given as TRBD1 or TRBD2 (6 bases each). CDR3 length equals 17 residues. Germline V lookup: CDR1 SQVTM, CDR2 ANQGSEA. The V gene lost 6 bases and the J gene lost 0 bases, with 18 bases spanning the gap. CDR3 DNA: TGCAGCGTCACAAGGGGGGATAAGAACTCTGGGGCCAACGTCCTGACTTTC. It encodes CSVTRGDKNSGANVLTF.

This chain uses TRBV9 with TRBJ2-2; 9 nucleotides match TRBD1. The V gene end was trimmed by 3 bases and the J gene end by 4 bases; junction bases not matched to a gene: 7. Germline lookup yields CDR1 SGDLS and CDR2 YYNGEE. The CDR3 is 16 amino acids. The CDR3 loop is CASSARDRVATGELFF. DNA for the CDR3: TGTGCCAGCAGCGCCCGGGACAGGGTAGCCACCGGGGAGCTGTTTTTT.

This clonotype has a single count. The rearrangement uses TRBV24-1 and TRBJ1-2, with TRBD1 matching 11 bases. This CDR3 comprises 14 residues. V trimming: 4 bases; J trimming: 6 bases; junction bases outside the gene matches: 3. Germline loops: CDR1 KGHDR, CDR2 SFDVKD. In DNA, the CDR3 is TGTGCCACCAGTGACGGGGGACAGGGGGATGGCTACACCTTC. Translated, it gives CATSDGGQGDGYTF.

In this sample, this clonotype turned up once. In DNA form, the CDR3 reads TGTGCCAGTAGTGGAGGGGGAAACTACGAGCAGTACTTC. It translates to CASSGGGNYEQYF. V is TRBV19 and J is TRBJ2-7; D is perhaps TRBD1 or TRBD2 (6 bases each). V was trimmed by 5 bases and J by 3 bases, leaving 11 bases between them. This CDR3 has 13 residues. The germline V gene has CDR1 LNHDA and CDR2 SQIVND (reference sequence).

The gene calls are TRBV11-2 and TRBJ1-2; the D is unclear. With 2 bases removed from V and 5 bases from J, the gap between germline ends came to 15 bases. Looked up from germline, CDR1 is SGHAT and CDR2 is FQNNGV. This CDR3 has 15 amino acids. The CDR3: CASSLNPADPYGYTF. In nucleotides, the CDR3 is TGTGCCAGCAGCTTAAACCCGGCGGACCCTTATGGCTACACCTTC. Full variable domain (rest looked up from reference TRBV11-2 and TRBJ1-2): EAGVAQSPRYKIIEKRQSVAFWCNPISGHATLYWYQQILGQGPKLLIQFQNNGVVDDSQLPKDRFSAERLKGVDSTLKIQPAKLEDSAVYLCASSLNPADPYGYTFGSGTRLTVV.

This clonotype was recorded a few times. The rearrangement uses TRBV10-2 and TRBJ2-7; 11 nucleotides match TRBD2. CDR1 WSHSY and CDR2 SAAADI come from the germline V gene. Trimming at V came to 6 bases and at J to 2 bases, leaving 3 bases not matched to a gene. The CDR3 covers 14 residues. Here the CDR3 reads CASSGTSGAYEQYF. Written as DNA, the CDR3 is TGCGCCAGCAGCGGGACTAGCGGTGCCTACGAGCAGTACTTC.

The genes are TRBV29-1 and TRBJ1-1; no firm D call. The germline V gene encodes CDR1 SQVTM and CDR2 ANQGSEA. V lost 2 bases and J 5 bases, leaving 6 bases between the germline ends. The CDR3 has 11 amino acids. The CDR3 protein is CSVELGTEAFF. Written as DNA, the CDR3 is TGCAGCGTTGAATTGGGAACTGAAGCTTTCTTT.

The V call is TRBV10-3, the J call TRBJ1-2; D is possibly TRBD1 (5 bases). The germline CDR1 and CDR2 sequences are ENHRY and SYGVKD. With 7 bases removed from V and 4 bases from J, the gap between germline ends came to 16 bases. The CDR3 length is 14 residues. CDR3: CAITELGDSYGYTF. The DNA for the CDR3 is TGTGCCATCACCGAGTTGGGGGATTCCTATGGCTACACCTTC.

This clonotype was seen a few times. This chain links TRBV2 with TRBJ2-6; 7 bases are a match to TRBD1. CDR1 is SNHLY and CDR2 is FYNNEI in the germline V gene. V was pared by 4 bases and J by 2 bases, with 5 bases of the junction left unmatched. The CDR3 extends over 16 amino acids. The CDR3 sequence: CASSANRGAGANVLTF. CDR3 coding DNA: TGTGCCAGCAGTGCTAACAGGGGAGCTGGGGCCAACGTCCTGACTTTC.

This clonotype was seen many times. V is TRBV20-1 and J is TRBJ2-2, with 7 bases lining up with TRBD1. Germline-derived CDR1 and CDR2 are DFQATT and SNEGSKA (reference sequence). This CDR3 spans 13 amino acids. The V gene end was trimmed by 5 bases and the J gene end by 5 bases; junction bases not matched to a gene: 5. CDR3 protein: CSAVQQGTGELFF. CDR3 bases: TGCAGTGCTGTACAACAGGGGACCGGGGAGCTGTTTTTT.

J is TRBJ2-7 and V is TRBV9; D remains ambiguous. V lost 2 bases and J 3 bases, leaving 12 bases between the germline ends. The germline V gene has CDR1 SGDLS and CDR2 YYNGEE. This CDR3 comprises 14 residues. This CDR3 reads CASSVRTGNYEQYF. The CDR3 region has the DNA TGTGCCAGCAGCGTTAGGACCGGTAACTACGAGCAGTACTTC.

The rearrangement joins TRBV9 to TRBJ1-1; D call uncertain. With 3 bases removed from V and 0 bases from J, the gap between germline ends came to 6 bases. The CDR3 consists of 13 residues. Germline loops: CDR1 SGDLS, CDR2 YYNGEE. The CDR3 loop is CASSAKLNTEAFF. The DNA of the CDR3 is TGTGCCAGCAGCGCAAAGTTGAACACTGAAGCTTTCTTT.

The rearrangement joins TRBV2 to TRBJ1-5; D gene unclear. The CDR3 totals 13 residues. The V gene's germline CDR1 is SNHLY and CDR2 FYNNEI. Trimming shortened V by 0 bases and J by 6 bases, and 6 bases separated the two germline ends. In DNA, the CDR3 is TGTGCCAGCAGTGAAGCGTGGAGTCAGCCCCAGCATTTT. Protein sequence: CASSEAWSQPQHF.

This clonotype was picked up a small number of times. The rearrangement uses TRBV24-1 and TRBJ2-1; either TRBD1 or TRBD2 may fit D (5 bases each). Trimming cost V 1 base and J 5 bases, with 17 bases left between them. CDR1 and CDR2 from the germline V gene are KGHDR and SFDVKD. The CDR3 runs 17 residues. This CDR3 reads CATSDFGMRGSHNEQFF. As DNA, the CDR3 is TGTGCCACCAGTGATTTCGGTATGAGGGGATCCCACAATGAGCAGTTCTTC.

This clonotype has just one count. CDR3 protein: CAFWGSGFEQYF. The CDR3 nucleotides are TGTGCCTTCTGGGGGTCCGGGTTCGAGCAGTACTTC. The chain is built from TRBV7-9 and TRBJ2-7; possibly TRBD1 or TRBD2 for D (5 bases each). Germline V gene sequence: CDR1 SEHNR, CDR2 FQNEAQ (reference sequence). Trimming stripped 11 bases from V and 6 bases from J, with 17 bases between. CDR3 length equals 12 residues.

This rearrangement joins TRBV15 to TRBJ1-3, with TRBD1 matching over 8 bases. V lost 0 bases and J lost 5; bases outside the gene matches: 3. Germline V gene lookup returns CDR1 LNHNV and CDR2 YYDKDF (reference sequence). The CDR3 spans 15 residues. DNA of the CDR3: TGTGCCACCAGCAGAGATCGACAGGGGAGAAACACCATATATTTT. Its protein is CATSRDRQGRNTIYF.

The gene calls are TRBV7-9 and TRBJ1-1, with 7 bases matching TRBD1. V lost 3 bases to trimming and J lost 4 bases; unmatched junction nucleotides: 2. CDR3 length: 13 residues. In germline, CDR1 is SEHNR, CDR2 FQNEAQ (reference sequence). The CDR3 DNA reads as TGTGCCAGCAGCTTGGGACAGATCACTGAAGCTTTCTTT. It encodes CASSLGQITEAFF. Complete variable domain (other parts from reference TRBV7-9 and TRBJ1-1): DTGVSQNPRHKITKRGQNVTFRCDPISEHNRLYWYRQTLGQGPEFLTYFQNEAQLEKSRLLSDRFSAERPKGSFSTLEIQRTEQGDSAMYLCASSLGQITEAFFGQGTRLTVV.

CDR3 coding DNA: TGTGCCAGTAGTACCATGACAGGGAACGAGCAGTACTTC. The encoded protein is CASSTMTGNEQYF. The rearrangement joins TRBV19 to TRBJ2-7; 7 bases agree with TRBD1. The CDR3 has 13 residues. CDR1 and CDR2 from the germline V gene are LNHDA and SQIVND (reference sequence). The V gene end was trimmed by 4 bases and the J gene end by 5 bases; junction bases not matched to a gene: 5.

J is TRBJ2-7 and V is TRBV9; D gene unclear. This CDR3 contains 16 residues. Per the germline V gene, CDR1 is SGDLS and CDR2 is YYNGEE. V lost 2 bases and J lost 3, with 18 bases in between. The CDR3 region is CASSVLSGPDVYEQYF. Here the CDR3 DNA reads TGTGCCAGCAGCGTTCTCTCCGGGCCCGATGTCTACGAGCAGTACTTC. Complete variable domain (other parts from reference TRBV9 and TRBJ2-7): DSGVTQTPKHLITATGQRVTLRCSPRSGDLSVYWYQQSLDQGLQFLIQYYNGEERAKGNILERFSAQQFPDLHSELNLSSLELGDSALYFCASSVLSGPDVYEQYFGPGTRLTVT.

In regard to this clonotype: Germline is not matched at one junction end, which may reflect a read error. This chain links TRBV20-1 with TRBJ1-2; TRBD1 is a possible D gene (5 bases). This CDR3 region has 11 residues. Germline V CDR1 and CDR2: DFQATT, SNEGSKA (reference sequence). CDR3 in DNA: TGCAGTGCTGCCTTAGGAGACAGTAACTCCTTC. Amino acid sequence: CSAALGDSNSF.

This chain uses TRBV2 with TRBJ1-5; a possible D gene is TRBD1 (5 bases). CDR3 length: 15 amino acids. V was trimmed by 2 bases and J by 0 bases, leaving 8 bases between them. CDR1 SNHLY and CDR2 FYNNEI come from the germline V gene. CDR3 in amino acids: CASSELDISNQPQHF. Written as DNA, the CDR3 is TGTGCCAGCAGTGAATTGGACATTAGCAATCAGCCCCAGCATTTT.

J is TRBJ1-4 and V is TRBV9; D remains ambiguous. The V and J ends lost 0 bases and 6 bases respectively, with 12 bases between them. The CDR3 is 15 amino acids. The germline gives CDR1 SGDLS, CDR2 YYNGEE. CDR3: CASSVEGRPDEKLFF. As DNA, the CDR3 is TGTGCCAGCAGCGTAGAGGGCAGGCCGGATGAAAAACTGTTTTTT. Full variable domain (outside the CDR3, taken from reference TRBV9 and TRBJ1-4): DSGVTQTPKHLITATGQRVTLRCSPRSGDLSVYWYQQSLDQGLQFLIQYYNGEERAKGNILERFSAQQFPDLHSELNLSSLELGDSALYFCASSVEGRPDEKLFFGSGTQLSVL.

V is TRBV6-6 and J is TRBJ1-6; tentative D call: TRBD1 (5 bases). Germline V gene lookup returns CDR1 MNHNY and CDR2 SVGAGI (reference sequence). Deletions cut 8 bases from V and 0 bases from J, with 14 bases between. The CDR3 spans 16 residues. The CDR3 coding sequence is TGTGCCAGCCTAGGCAGGGTGAGCTCCTATAATTCACCCCTCCACTTT. This translates into CASLGRVSSYNSPLHF.

This clonotype has more than one count but fewer than ten. J is TRBJ2-3 and V is TRBV20-1; D gene ambiguous. The CDR3 loop spans 13 amino acids. Trimming shortened V by 3 bases and J by 1 base, and 8 bases separated the two germline ends. Germline CDR1 reads DFQATT; CDR2 reads SNEGSKA (reference sequence). CDR3 nucleotide sequence: TGCAGTGCTAGGTCCCCGGGCACAGATACGCAGTATTTT. As protein: CSARSPGTDTQYF.

This clonotype was seen a handful of times. The CDR3 loop is CATSDLRAGRGRNQPQHF. The CDR3 coding sequence is TGTGCCACCAGTGATTTGAGGGCAGGGAGAGGTCGCAATCAGCCCCAGCATTTT. The J gene is TRBJ1-5, the V gene TRBV24-1; possible D gene TRBD1, 5 bases. The CDR3 consists of 18 residues. Germline V gene sequence: CDR1 KGHDR, CDR2 SFDVKD. The V and J ends lost 0 bases and 2 bases respectively, with 16 bases between them.

The V and J genes are TRBV12-3 or TRBV12-4 and TRBJ2-7, with 10 bases aligning to TRBD2. This CDR3 is built from 14 residues. Trimming cost V 6 bases and J 4 bases; bases outside gene matches: 6. CDR3 protein: CASRPLAGRYEQYF. Here the CDR3 DNA reads TGTGCCAGCAGGCCACTAGCGGGAAGGTACGAGCAGTACTTC.

This clonotype was observed a handful of times. The rearrangement uses TRBV10-3 and TRBJ1-3; TRBD1 might be the D (6 bases). The CDR3 has 17 residues. Germline-derived CDR1 and CDR2 are ENHRY and SYGVKD. V dropped 4 bases and J dropped 0 bases, with 16 bases sitting between them. In DNA form, the CDR3 reads TGTGCCATCAGTGGTGGGTTCGGGGGCCGCTCTGGAAACACCATATATTTT. As protein: CAISGGFGGRSGNTIYF.